This passage covers 20 T cell receptor beta chains from one sample sequenced in a study of T-cell reconstitution after alpha-beta-depleted transplantation in children (dated by TCRdb to the mid-2010s). Receptor amplification or capture employed PCR. The reads were generated on an Illumina HiSeq 2500. TCR library preparation used molecular barcoding, with unique molecular identifiers applied to normalize quantification of the TCRbeta repertoire. TCRdb handled the public reads itself, with Q25 trimming in fastp and clone calling in MiXCR, and kept productive beta chains. Every distinct CDR3 protein forms one entry, paired with its most common genes and DNA. The sample table records around 500,000 distinct CDR3 sequences; about 12% of these occur just once. Clones ranked in the top ten supply around 5.6% of the sample. This specimen consisted of PBMCs from the stem cell graft donor, obtained from the stem cell graft. The source of these receptors is a human donor who donated a stem cell graft to a child with combined immunodeficiency.

The V call is TRBV12-3 or TRBV12-4, the J call TRBJ1-1; D is perhaps TRBD1 (5 bases). The CDR3 consists of 13 residues. The V end lost 6 bases, the J end lost 7 bases, and 15 bases lay between the germline ends. Here the CDR3 DNA reads TGTGCCAGCAGCCGGGGGGGGAACGGTGAAGCTTTCTTT. Translated, it gives CASSRGGNGEAFF.

The V and J genes are TRBV7-9 and TRBJ2-3, with D maybe TRBD2 (5 bases). Germline V gives CDR1 SEHNR, CDR2 FQNEAQ (reference sequence). Trimming stripped 4 bases from V and 6 bases from J, with 20 bases between. The CDR3 sequence is 16 residues long. This CDR3 is CASSSSLAAVLDTQYF. CDR3 nucleotides: TGTGCCAGCAGCTCCTCGCTAGCTGCCGTTTTGGATACGCAGTATTTT.

This clonotype appeared a few times. In nucleotides, the CDR3 is TGTGCCAGCAGTGCAAGGGGGAGAGGCACCGGGGAGCTGTTTTTT. This encodes CASSARGRGTGELFF. The chain combines TRBV27 with TRBJ2-2, with D perhaps matching TRBD1 (6 bases). The germline V and J ends were trimmed by 5 bases and 4 bases, with 14 bases remaining between them. CDR1 is MNHEY, CDR2 SMNVEV, per germline (reference sequence). The CDR3 has 15 residues.

This clonotype has just a few counts. J is TRBJ1-1 and V is TRBV18, with TRBD1 matching 8 bases. Trimming cost V 6 bases and J 10 bases; bases outside gene matches: 10. The V gene's germline CDR1 is KGHSH and CDR2 LQKENI. The CDR3 covers 13 residues. The CDR3: CASSATGDLIAFF. CDR3 nucleotides: TGTGCCAGCTCGGCGACAGGGGATTTGATAGCTTTCTTT.

This clonotype was detected only a few times. The chain uses TRBV4-3 and TRBJ2-1; 9 bases align to TRBD2. V trimming: 1 base; J trimming: 13 bases; junction bases outside the gene matches: 20. Looked up from germline, CDR1 is LGHNA and CDR2 is YSLEER. The CDR3 is 18 amino acids. CDR3 coding DNA: TGCGCCAGCAGCCAAGTTCGGGGCGGGAGGGTAGTTCAATTCCCTCAGTTCTTC. Translation: CASSQVRGGRVVQFPQFF.

J is TRBJ2-1 and V is TRBV10-3; D not resolved. The germline V gene has CDR1 ENHRY and CDR2 SYGVKD. CDR3 length equals 16 residues. V was clipped by 4 bases and J by 0 bases, with 13 bases between them. As DNA, the CDR3 is TGTGCCATCAGTGGTCAGGATCTTTCCTCCTACAATGAGCAGTTCTTC. This translates into CAISGQDLSSYNEQFF.

This clonotype was recorded a few times. The chain joins TRBV6-2 or TRBV6-3 to TRBJ2-6; 9 bases are shared with TRBD1. The CDR3 has 18 amino acids. Trimming removed 5 bases from V and 0 bases from J; junction bases left unmatched: 8. The germline V gene encodes CDR1 MNHEY and CDR2 SVGEGT. CDR3 sequence (DNA): TGTGCCAGCAGTGACCCGGGACAGGGCGTCTCTGGGGCCAACGTCCTGACTTTC. Translated, it gives CASSDPGQGVSGANVLTF.

This clonotype occurred a few times. The genes are TRBV5-1 and TRBJ2-3; D possibly corresponds to TRBD2 (6 bases). CDR3 length: 15 residues. With 5 bases removed from V and 6 bases from J, the gap between germline ends came to 19 bases. Germline CDR1 and CDR2: SGHRS and YFSETQ. CDR3 nucleotide sequence: TGCGCCAGCAGGGGTACAACGGGAGCTCCCGATACGCAGTATTTT. This encodes CASRGTTGAPDTQYF.

The table lists this clonotype with a few counts. The V and J genes are TRBV9 and TRBJ2-5, with D perhaps TRBD2 (5 bases). This CDR3 has 13 amino acids. Germline V gives CDR1 SGDLS, CDR2 YYNGEE. V was shortened by 2 bases and J by 5 bases, with 10 bases between the two germline ends. The CDR3 DNA sequence: TGTGCCAGCAGCGTGGGAAGGAGGGAGACCCAGTACTTC. Translation: CASSVGRRETQYF.

This clonotype was detected ten times or more. The V call is TRBV5-6, the J call TRBJ2-4; D is unresolved. The CDR3 is 14 residues long. The V gene's germline CDR1 is SGHDT and CDR2 YYEEEE. V was pared by 3 bases and J by 0 bases, with 7 bases between. The CDR3 DNA sequence: TGTGCCAGCAGCTCCATGGTAGCCAAAAACATTCAGTACTTC. It is translated as CASSSMVAKNIQYF.

This chain joins TRBV29-1 and TRBJ2-5, with 11 bases fitting TRBD2. This CDR3 region has 14 residues. The J segment lost 7 bases and the V segment lost 3 bases, leaving 7 bases of the junction unmatched. The germline gives CDR1 SQVTM, CDR2 ANQGSEA. CDR3 region: CSVDSLAGGRTQYF. The CDR3 DNA follows: TGCAGCGTTGATTCGCTAGCGGGAGGTCGGACCCAGTACTTC.

In its sample, this clonotype was seen many times. The chain couples TRBV12-3 or TRBV12-4 to TRBJ2-1; D might be TRBD2 (5 bases). The CDR3 has 13 residues. Trimming left V 7 bases short and J 8 bases short, with 15 bases between. The CDR3 sequence is CASTSGLEDEQFF. CDR3 sequence (DNA): TGTGCCAGCACGTCTGGTCTGGAGGATGAGCAGTTCTTC.

This clonotype was observed at least ten times. The DNA of the CDR3 is TGTGCCAGCAGCTTGGCCGCTAGCGAGTACAATGAGCAGTTCTTC. Protein: CASSLAASEYNEQFF. J is TRBJ2-1 and V is TRBV5-6; maybe TRBD2 (6 bases). Trimming removed 0 bases from V and 4 bases from J, with 11 bases in between. The CDR3 consists of 15 residues. Germline V lookup: CDR1 SGHDT, CDR2 YYEEEE.

The chain couples TRBV18 to TRBJ2-7; 10 nucleotides match TRBD2. The CDR3 sequence is 17 residues long. Per the germline V gene, CDR1 is KGHSH and CDR2 is LQKENI. The trim removed 8 bases at V and 5 bases at J, leaving 18 bases unmatched. CDR3 residues: CASAVTGLLAGDDEQYF. DNA of the CDR3: TGTGCCAGCGCCGTGACAGGGCTCCTAGCGGGAGATGACGAGCAGTACTTC. Complete variable domain (other parts from reference TRBV18 and TRBJ2-7): NAGVMQNPRHLVRRRGQEARLRCSPMKGHSHVYWYRQLPEEGLKFMVYLQKENIIDESGMPKERFSAEFPKEGPSILRIQQVVRGDSAAYFCASAVTGLLAGDDEQYFGPGTRLTVT.

In this sample, this clonotype turned up many times. The chain employs TRBV29-1 and TRBJ2-7, with no clear D. The CDR3 is 14 residues long. Trimming left V 0 bases short and J 2 bases short, with 11 bases between. Looked up from germline, CDR1 is SQVTM and CDR2 is ANQGSEA. The chain's CDR3 is CSVEELQSPYEQYF. CDR3 nucleotide sequence: TGCAGCGTTGAAGAGCTACAGTCCCCCTACGAGCAGTACTTC.

With respect to this clonotype: This may be a read error: a much more frequent sequence differs by one nucleotide. Without the conserved terminal phenylalanine or tryptophan, this CDR3 likely stems from a read error. The chain couples TRBV6-2 or TRBV6-3 to TRBJ2-1; D remains ambiguous. This CDR3 contains 13 residues. The germline V and J ends were trimmed by 2 bases and 5 bases, with 7 bases remaining between them. Germline V gene sequence: CDR1 MNHEY, CDR2 SVGEGT. The CDR3 spells CASSYGPNNEQFY. In DNA form, the CDR3 reads TGTGCCAGCAGTTACGGGCCAAACAATGAGCAGTTCTAC.

This clonotype was recorded at least ten times. The chain joins TRBV12-3 or TRBV12-4 to TRBJ1-6; D ambiguous. Trimming removed 3 bases from V and 9 bases from J, with 15 bases in between. This CDR3 is built from 15 residues. CDR3 in amino acids: CASSFRAGGVSPLHF. For the CDR3, the DNA is TGTGCCAGCAGTTTTAGGGCCGGTGGCGTTTCACCCCTCCACTTT.

This clonotype came up a few times. The chain joins TRBV4-3 to TRBJ2-7; 8 bases line up with TRBD2. Trimming took 0 bases from V and 2 from J; bases not matched to a gene: 9. CDR1 LGHNA and CDR2 YSLEER come from the germline V gene. This CDR3 is built from 17 residues. CDR3 nucleotide sequence: TGCGCCAGCAGCCAAGATCCTGCGGGAGGCCACCCCTACGAGCAGTACTTC. Residues: CASSQDPAGGHPYEQYF.

This clonotype was counted at least ten times. The rearrangement joins TRBV29-1 to TRBJ2-7; 8 bases match TRBD1. CDR3 length: 13 amino acids. Germline CDR1 reads SQVTM; CDR2 reads ANQGSEA. J lost 1 base, V lost 6 bases, and 5 bases had no gene match. CDR3 sequence (DNA): TGCAGCGTAACAGGGGGAAGGTCCTACGAGCAGTACTTC. Protein sequence: CSVTGGRSYEQYF.

This clonotype was observed at least ten times. V usage is TRBV10-1 and J usage is TRBJ2-4; D unclear. V was trimmed by 6 bases and J by 7 bases, leaving 7 bases between them. The CDR3 has 11 amino acids. Germline V gene sequence: CDR1 WNHNN, CDR2 SYGVQD (reference sequence). The CDR3: CASRDFNIQYF. CDR3 DNA sequence: TGCGCCAGCAGGGATTTCAACATTCAGTACTTC.